The following is a T cell receptor beta chain sequence with its context. The sample comes from a study of cytomegalovirus exposure and HLA in healthy donors. The CDR3 spans 14 residues. Germline V lookup: CDR1 SGHAT, CDR2 FQNNGV. PCR primers comprised 60 Vbeta and 13 Jbeta primers. Sequencing was performed with immunoSEQ multiplex PCR; in TCRdb, only in-frame clones are kept and a portion is missing. The profile covers roughly 150,000 clones, with roughly 80% appearing a single time and about 5% taken by the ten largest. The sequence was collected from a man aged 30 to 39 in good health and CMV-seropositive. The source material was PBMCs. The gene calls are TRBV11-2 and TRBJ2-5; TRBD1 agrees at 10 bases. Matching the DNA end better, TRBJ2-7 makes the J call doubtful. CDR3 protein: CASRGRDRGYEQYF. The CDR3 coding sequence is TGTGCCAGCAGGGGCCGGGACAGGGGCTACGAGCAGTACTTC.